These T cell receptor beta chains were read from a single sample in a study of T-cell reconstitution after alpha-beta-depleted transplantation in children. TCRdb reanalysed the PCR reads using MiXCR and keeps one entry per CDR3 protein. The sample gives approximately 350,000 distinct CDR3 sequences, about a tenth of which show up once; approximately 2.3% is in the top ten. The material was PBMCs from the stem cell graft donor, obtained from the stem cell graft. These receptors were obtained from a human donor who donated a stem cell graft to a child with acute lymphoblastic leukemia. Each CDR3 is given with its conserved first and last residue. Each record gives: V gene, D gene, J gene, clone size, CDR3 DNA, CDR3 protein. The D gene is left open where the match is weak. The size entry is marked missing in some rows and otherwise reads once, few, many or a size class.

v_call: TRBV29-1
d_call: -
j_call: TRBJ2-3
clone_size: -
cdr3_nt: TGCAGCGTCCTCCCGGCGGGGTACACAGATACGCAGTATTTT
cdr3_aa: CSVLPAGYTDTQYF

v_call: TRBV25-1
d_call: TRBD1
j_call: TRBJ1-6
clone_size: -
cdr3_nt: TGTGCCAGCAGCCTATCGGGACAGCTTAATTCACCCCTCCACTTT
cdr3_aa: CASSLSGQLNSPLHF

v_call: TRBV6-5
d_call: -
j_call: TRBJ2-7
clone_size: -
cdr3_nt: TGTGCCAGCAGTTACTTCGGGGATAGCTCCTACGAGCAGTACTTC
cdr3_aa: CASSYFGDSSYEQYF

v_call: TRBV28
d_call: TRBD2
j_call: TRBJ2-1
clone_size: few
cdr3_nt: TGTGCCAGCAGTTTATCCCCTAGCGGGAGGGATGAGCAGTTCTTC
cdr3_aa: CASSLSPSGRDEQFF

v_call: TRBV6-6
d_call: TRBD2
j_call: TRBJ2-7
clone_size: many
cdr3_nt: TGTGCCAGCAGTAGCGGGAGGGCCTACGAGCAGTACTTC
cdr3_aa: CASSSGRAYEQYF

v_call: TRBV7-8
d_call: -
j_call: TRBJ2-5
clone_size: -
cdr3_nt: TGTGCCAGCAGCGCACGCCGGGACTTCCAAGAGACCCAGTACTTC
cdr3_aa: CASSARRDFQETQYF

v_call: TRBV7-3
d_call: TRBD2
j_call: TRBJ2-2
clone_size: -
cdr3_nt: TGTGCCAGCAGCCCAATGGGACTAGCCAACACCGGGGAGCTGTTTTTT
cdr3_aa: CASSPMGLANTGELFF

v_call: TRBV7-8
d_call: -
j_call: TRBJ2-1
clone_size: -
cdr3_nt: TGTGCCAGCAGCTTAGCCTTCGGACAGGACTACAATGAGGAGTTCTTC
cdr3_aa: CASSLAFGQDYNEEFF

v_call: TRBV19
d_call: -
j_call: TRBJ2-7
clone_size: -
cdr3_nt: TGTGCCAGTAGTCCCAGCGGCCGGACCTACGAGCAGTACTTC
cdr3_aa: CASSPSGRTYEQYF

v_call: TRBV12-3/TRBV12-4
d_call: TRBD1
j_call: TRBJ1-1
clone_size: -
cdr3_nt: TGTGCCAGCAGTCCAGGGGGCCCGAGGGCTTTCTTT
cdr3_aa: CASSPGGPRAFF

v_call: TRBV5-1
d_call: TRBD2
j_call: TRBJ2-3
clone_size: -
cdr3_nt: TGCGCCAGCAGCTTGAATCGGCGGACTAGCGGGAGACCCACAGATACGCAGTATTTT
cdr3_aa: CASSLNRRTSGRPTDTQYF

v_call: TRBV11-1
d_call: -
j_call: TRBJ2-6
clone_size: few
cdr3_nt: TGTGCCAGCAGCCCGAGGGGGGGGTCTCTCTCTGGGGCCAACGTCCTGACTTTC
cdr3_aa: CASSPRGGSLSGANVLTF

v_call: TRBV12-3/TRBV12-4
d_call: TRBD2
j_call: TRBJ2-1
clone_size: few
cdr3_nt: TGTGCCAGCAGCGTTGGGTTAGCGGGCGGCAACAATGAGCAGTTCTTC
cdr3_aa: CASSVGLAGGNNEQFF

v_call: TRBV12-3/TRBV12-4
d_call: -
j_call: TRBJ1-5
clone_size: many
cdr3_nt: TGTGCCAGCAGTTCCCCGGACAGCCTCAATCAGCCCCAGCATTTT
cdr3_aa: CASSSPDSLNQPQHF

v_call: TRBV10-3
d_call: TRBD1
j_call: TRBJ2-7
clone_size: -
cdr3_nt: TGTGCCATCAGGATGGGGACAGGGGGCGAAGAGCAGTACTTC
cdr3_aa: CAIRMGTGGEEQYF

v_call: TRBV12-3/TRBV12-4
d_call: -
j_call: TRBJ2-7
clone_size: few
cdr3_nt: TGTGCCAGCAGTTTTCTGTGGAAGGCCTACGAGCAGTACTTC
cdr3_aa: CASSFLWKAYEQYF

v_call: TRBV11-2
d_call: TRBD2
j_call: TRBJ2-3
clone_size: -
cdr3_nt: TGTGCCAGCAGCTTTGGGACTAGCGCCCAAGGGGGCACAGATACGCAGTATTTT
cdr3_aa: CASSFGTSAQGGTDTQYF

v_call: TRBV5-1
d_call: -
j_call: TRBJ1-1
clone_size: -
cdr3_nt: TGCGCCAGCAGCTTGGCCCCGGCAGACACTGAAGCTTTCTTT
cdr3_aa: CASSLAPADTEAFF

v_call: TRBV7-6
d_call: TRBD1
j_call: TRBJ2-3
clone_size: few
cdr3_nt: TGTGCCAGCAGCCCCGGTGACAGGGGGCGTTCAGATACGCAGTATTTT
cdr3_aa: CASSPGDRGRSDTQYF

v_call: TRBV7-9
d_call: -
j_call: TRBJ1-6
clone_size: -
cdr3_nt: TGTGCCAGCAGCGCAGAGGGGGTGCGTAATTCACCCCTCCACTTT
cdr3_aa: CASSAEGVRNSPLHF

v_call: TRBV6-1
d_call: -
j_call: TRBJ2-3
clone_size: -
cdr3_nt: TGTGCCAGCAGTGAACTTGGCGGCACAGATACGCAGTATTTT
cdr3_aa: CASSELGGTDTQYF

v_call: TRBV5-1
d_call: -
j_call: TRBJ2-7
clone_size: few
cdr3_nt: TGCGCCAGCAGCTTAAAGATAAACTACGAGCAGTACTTC
cdr3_aa: CASSLKINYEQYF

v_call: TRBV7-9
d_call: -
j_call: TRBJ1-4
clone_size: few
cdr3_nt: TGTGCCAGCAGCTTCTCATCAGGGATTGAAAAACTGTTTTTT
cdr3_aa: CASSFSSGIEKLFF

v_call: TRBV4-3
d_call: TRBD2
j_call: TRBJ2-3
clone_size: few
cdr3_nt: TGCGCCAGCAGCCAAGTGGGACTAGCGGGAGGAGATACGCAGTATTTT
cdr3_aa: CASSQVGLAGGDTQYF

v_call: TRBV7-7
d_call: -
j_call: TRBJ2-3
clone_size: -
cdr3_nt: TGTGCTAGCAGCCCAGACACAGGGTTAACAGATACGCAGTATTTT
cdr3_aa: CASSPDTGLTDTQYF

v_call: TRBV12-3/TRBV12-4
d_call: TRBD1
j_call: TRBJ1-1
clone_size: many
cdr3_nt: TGTGCCAGCAGTGCGAGACAGGGGGGGCTCGGTGCGTACACTGAAGCTTTCTTT
cdr3_aa: CASSARQGGLGAYTEAFF

v_call: TRBV12-3/TRBV12-4
d_call: TRBD1
j_call: TRBJ2-1
clone_size: few
cdr3_nt: TGTGCCAGCAGTTTAATCCAGACAGGGGGCGCCGACAATGAGCAGTTCTTC
cdr3_aa: CASSLIQTGGADNEQFF

v_call: TRBV7-9
d_call: -
j_call: TRBJ1-1
clone_size: -
cdr3_nt: TGTGCCAGCAGCTTAGTACGGGTGGAGAACACTGAAGCTTTCTTT
cdr3_aa: CASSLVRVENTEAFF